Each of the 14 T cell receptor beta chains below was sequenced from the same sample in a study of shared clonotypes between healthy human individuals. Sequenced by immunoSEQ multiplex PCR; TCRdb stores in-frame clones only, minus some. Of millions of clones listed, more than 80% are singletons. Material: naive CD4+ T cells sorted from blood. The subset denotes: CD45RA+ positively selected. The receptors originated from a man aged 18 to 29 in good health.

The chain combines TRBV10-3 with TRBJ1-2, with D hard to call. Trimming shortened V by 7 bases and J by 2 bases, and 11 bases separated the two germline ends. The germline V gene has CDR1 ENHRY and CDR2 SYGVKD. The CDR3 is 13 residues long. CDR3 DNA sequence: TGTGCCATCACTGACGGCAAAAACTATGGCTACACCTTC. It yields the protein CAITDGKNYGYTF.

The rearrangement uses TRBV19 and TRBJ2-3, with D unresolved. CDR1 is LNHDA and CDR2 is SQIVND in the germline V gene (reference sequence). The CDR3 contains 18 residues. The ends were cut back, 5 bases at V and 2 bases at J, with 23 bases in the middle. The CDR3 sequence: CASSRRRQLSSNTDTQYF. The CDR3 bases are TGTGCCAGTAGTCGAAGGCGTCAGCTTTCCTCGAACACAGATACGCAGTATTTT.

This chain joins TRBV18 and TRBJ2-7, with D perhaps TRBD2 (6 bases). CDR3 length: 17 amino acids. In germline, CDR1 is KGHSH, CDR2 LQKENI. V lost 3 bases to trimming and J lost 3 bases, with 21 bases between them. The CDR3 nucleotides read TGTGCCAGCTCACCCCCGGGACTTAGCGACGGGAGCTACGAGCAGTACTTC. It encodes CASSPPGLSDGSYEQYF.

The CDR3 reads CASSFPPGQADGYTF. The CDR3 DNA follows: TGTGCCAGCAGTTTCCCTCCGGGACAGGCAGATGGCTACACCTTC. The V and J genes are TRBV28 and TRBJ1-2; 8 positions agree with TRBD1. Germline loops: CDR1 MDHEN, CDR2 SYDVKM. The CDR3 runs to 15 residues. V lost 3 bases and J lost 6; bases outside the gene matches: 9.

The V call is TRBV5-1, the J call TRBJ1-2; D possibly corresponds to TRBD1 (6 bases). The CDR3 is 15 residues long. The V end was cut by 3 bases, the J end by 0 bases, with 12 bases between. Germline V gene sequence: CDR1 SGHRS, CDR2 YFSETQ. The CDR3 region has the DNA TGCGCCAGCAGCTGGCGACAGGATACTAACTATGGCTACACCTTC. Translation: CASSWRQDTNYGYTF.

This rearrangement joins TRBV6-4 to TRBJ2-7, with D possibly being TRBD1 (6 bases). Per germline, CDR1 MRHNA and CDR2 SNTAGT. Trimming shortened V by 10 bases and J by 4 bases, and 23 bases separated the two germline ends. The CDR3 consists of 15 residues. For the CDR3, the DNA is TGTGCCAACAGGTTCCTCCGGACAGCCCGTTACGAGCAGTACTTC. Protein product: CANRFLRTARYEQYF.

A remark on this clone: The same CDR3 is also encoded by other DNA sequences in this sample. The chain joins TRBV11-2 to TRBJ2-1; D remains unclear. The CDR3 is made up of 13 amino acids. Germline assignment: CDR1 SGHAT and CDR2 FQNNGV. The germline V and J ends were trimmed by 1 base and 4 bases, with 5 bases remaining between them. The CDR3 coding sequence is TGTGCCAGCAGCTTAGGCGCATACAATGAGCAGTTCTTC. Translated, it gives CASSLGAYNEQFF.

This chain uses TRBV19 with TRBJ2-3; a possible D gene is TRBD1 (6 bases). CDR1 is LNHDA, CDR2 SQIVND, per germline (reference sequence). The ends were cut back, 5 bases at V and 5 bases at J, with 11 bases in the middle. This CDR3 region has 13 residues. The CDR3 coding sequence is TGTGCCAGTAGTTGGGCAGGGGAAGATACGCAGTATTTT. Its protein is CASSWAGEDTQYF.

This clone came up once. The chain carries TRBV7-9 and TRBJ1-2; a possible D gene is TRBD1 (5 bases). Looked up from germline, CDR1 is SEHNR and CDR2 is FQNEAQ (reference sequence). CDR3 length equals 15 residues. The ends were cut back, 10 bases at V and 7 bases at J, with 25 bases in the middle. CDR3 bases: TGTGCCACTTTAAGGACACGTGTGGAGGGTGGTGGCTACACCTTC. It encodes CATLRTRVEGGGYTF.

To note about this clone: The same CDR3 is also encoded by other DNA sequences in this sample. The V gene is TRBV30, the J gene TRBJ2-7; D unresolved. This CDR3 is 11 amino acids long. Between the trimmed V and J ends, which lost 1 base and 2 bases, there was a span of 3 bases. The germline V gene has CDR1 GTSNPN and CDR2 SVGIG (reference sequence). The DNA of the CDR3 is TGTGCCTGGAGTGGCGCCTACGAGCAGTACTTC. Amino acid sequence: CAWSGAYEQYF.

The rearrangement uses TRBV18 and TRBJ2-2; the D gene is possibly TRBD2 (6 bases). The length of the CDR3 is 16 residues. CDR1 KGHSH and CDR2 LQKENI come from the germline V gene. V was trimmed by 2 bases and J by 4 bases, leaving 14 bases between them. DNA of the CDR3: TGTGCCAGCTCACCAGTTGGGACTGAGATCACCGGGGAGCTGTTTTTT. Translation gives CASSPVGTEITGELFF. Full variable domain (rest looked up from reference TRBV18 and TRBJ2-2): NAGVMQNPRHLVRRRGQEARLRCSPMKGHSHVYWYRQLPEEGLKFMVYLQKENIIDESGMPKERFSAEFPKEGPSILRIQQVVRGDSAAYFCASSPVGTEITGELFFGEGSRLTVL.

The chain recombines TRBV7-8 with TRBJ2-2, with D uncertain. Germline CDR1 reads SGHVS; CDR2 reads FQNEAQ. The ends were cut back, 5 bases at V and 1 base at J, with 11 bases in the middle. The CDR3 length is 15 residues. For the CDR3, the DNA is TGTGCCAGCAGCCCATATACGGTGAACACCGGGGAGCTGTTTTTT. Protein: CASSPYTVNTGELFF. Full variable domain (missing parts from reference TRBV7-8 and TRBJ2-2): GAGVSQSPRYKVAKRGQDVALRCDPISGHVSLFWYQQALGQGPEFLTYFQNEAQLDKSGLPSDRFFAERPEGSVSTLKIQRTQQEDSAVYLCASSPYTVNTGELFFGEGSRLTVL.

The chain combines TRBV5-1 with TRBJ1-1; maybe TRBD1 (5 bases). CDR1 SGHRS and CDR2 YFSETQ come from the germline V gene. This CDR3 spans 15 amino acids. Deletions cut 0 bases from V and 1 base from J, with 10 bases between. As DNA, the CDR3 is TGCGCCAGCAGCTTGGAGACAGCCGGGAACACTGAAGCTTTCTTT. Translated, it gives CASSLETAGNTEAFF.

Concerning this clone itself: In the same sample, other DNA sequences code for this CDR3. The rearrangement joins TRBV7-2 to TRBJ2-5, with D possibly being TRBD1 or TRBD2 (7 bases each). The CDR3 has 14 amino acids. V shed 3 bases and J shed 4 bases, with 12 bases lying between them. Germline lookup yields CDR1 SGHTA and CDR2 FQGNSA. The CDR3 spells CASSFTRGGETQYF. The DNA of the CDR3 is TGTGCCAGCAGCTTTACCAGGGGGGGAGAGACCCAGTACTTC.